Reported below is one TCR beta chain. These data originate in a study of OX40 agonist ivuxolimab in advanced cancers. Study context: Participants averaged around 60 years of age (range about 23 to 79) and were roughly 83% male.

The CDR3 is 18 residues long. Germline V gene data show CDR1 as ENHRY and CDR2 as SYGVKD. V gave up 1 base and J gave up 3 bases; unmatched junction bases: 11. Sequenced by immunoSEQ multiplex PCR; TCRdb stores in-frame clones only, minus some. The sample records 70,000 to 90,000 clones, more than 80% being singletons. This receptor was identified in an adult with an advanced solid tumor such as melanoma, head and neck, liver or kidney cancer. This sequence joins TRBV10-3 and TRBJ2-1; 8 nucleotides agree with TRBD2. Material: CD4+ or CD8+ T cells sorted from blood, obtained in a trial of the OX40 agonist ivuxolimab. CDR3: CAISEFAGTRAYYNEQFF. The CDR3 nucleotides are TGTGCCATCAGTGAGTTCGCCGGGACTAGGGCCTACTACAATGAGCAGTTCTTC.